A single sample gave rise to the 16 T cell receptor beta chains below, sequenced in a study of beta chain features in type 1 diabetes. The authors reverse transcribed all of the isolated RNA, so sequencing captured expressed TCRB transcripts. The table came from immunoSEQ multiplex PCR; TCRdb's copy has only in-frame clones and leaves some out. The sample yields 430,000 or so clones, roughly 11% seen once. The sequencing input was naive CD4+ T cells from blood. These receptors originate from a young woman in good health.

CDR3 nucleotides: TGTGCCTGGAGTGAGTGGCGGGAGGCTCTACGGACCGGGGAGCTGTTTTTT. It codes for CAWSEWREALRTGELFF. This chain connects TRBV30 to TRBJ2-2; 8 bases map to TRBD2. The junction had 12 bases not matched to a gene; V was cut back by 1 base and J by 5 bases. The germline CDR1 and CDR2 sequences are GTSNPN and SVGIG (reference sequence). The CDR3 is 17 amino acids.

This rearrangement joins TRBV6-1 to TRBJ1-5; D gene unclear. The CDR3 totals 14 residues. The germline V gene encodes CDR1 MNHNS and CDR2 SASEGT. Trimming took 2 bases from V and 0 from J, leaving 5 bases between them. The CDR3 nucleotides are TGTGCCAGCAGTGAATCTGGTAGCAATCAGCCCCAGCATTTT. It translates to CASSESGSNQPQHF.

The J gene is TRBJ2-5, the V gene TRBV10-3; 10 bases line up with TRBD1. Unmatched junction bases numbered 2, after V lost 9 bases and J lost 4 bases. CDR1 is ENHRY, CDR2 SYGVKD, per germline. The CDR3 is 12 residues long. CDR3 in DNA: TGTGCCATAGGGGACAGGGGAGAGACCCAGTACTTC. It translates to CAIGDRGETQYF.

The chain carries TRBV15 and TRBJ2-5; no reliable D call. The V gene lost 5 bases and the J gene lost 2 bases, with 12 bases spanning the gap. This CDR3 contains 14 residues. Germline V gene data show CDR1 as LNHNV and CDR2 as YYDKDF (reference sequence). DNA of the CDR3: TGTGCCACCAGCGGCTCCCAGTGGCAAGAGACCCAGTACTTC. Translated, it gives CATSGSQWQETQYF.

To note about this clone: At one end the junction does not follow the germline gene, possibly because of a read error. The chain combines TRBV7-8 with TRBJ2-7; TRBD2 matches 8 bases. Germline V lookup: CDR1 SGHVS, CDR2 FQNEAQ. This CDR3 spans 16 amino acids. The chain's CDR3 is CASSLGRAASGTRTHF. CDR3 sequence (DNA): TGTGCCAGCAGCTTAGGTAGGGCCGCCTCCGGGACTAGGACCCACTTC.

The chain uses TRBV29-1 and TRBJ1-1; possibly TRBD1 for D (6 bases). V shed 5 bases and J shed 5 bases, with 24 bases lying between them. The CDR3 contains 16 residues. CDR1 SQVTM and CDR2 ANQGSEA come from the germline V gene. CDR3 loop: CSVQGGIDLGITEAFF. The CDR3 DNA reads as TGCAGCGTTCAAGGGGGTATCGATTTGGGGATAACTGAAGCTTTCTTT. The entire variable domain, with the rest obtained from reference TRBV29-1 and TRBJ1-1, is as follows: SAVISQKPSRDICQRGTSLTIQCQVDSQVTMMFWYRQQPGQSLTLIATANQGSEATYESGFVIDKFPISRPNLTFSTLTVSNMSPEDSSIYLCSVQGGIDLGITEAFFGQGTRLTVV.

The V gene is TRBV9, the J gene TRBJ2-7; TRBD2 matches 9 bases. Germline V lookup: CDR1 SGDLS, CDR2 YYNGEE. The CDR3 has 16 amino acids. V trimming: 0 bases; J trimming: 0 bases; junction bases outside the gene matches: 4. Written as DNA, the CDR3 is TGTGCCAGCAGCGTAGGGGGACTAGCCCGCTCCTACGAGCAGTACTTC. Protein sequence: CASSVGGLARSYEQYF.

The chain couples TRBV7-8 to TRBJ1-2; a possible D gene is TRBD1 (6 bases). CDR1 and CDR2 (germline): SGHVS, FQNEAQ. This CDR3 has 14 residues. With 3 bases removed from V and 6 bases from J, the gap between germline ends came to 14 bases. The CDR3 sequence is CASSFLGQGNGYTF. CDR3 in DNA: TGTGCCAGCAGCTTCCTCGGTCAGGGGAATGGCTACACCTTC.

This clone was counted between two and nine times. This chain uses TRBV19 with TRBJ2-1, with D uncertain. Trimming shortened V by 4 bases and J by 4 bases, and 14 bases separated the two germline ends. The CDR3 is 15 residues long. The germline V gene has CDR1 LNHDA and CDR2 SQIVND (reference sequence). This CDR3 reads CASSNEARVYNEQFF. In DNA, the CDR3 is TGTGCCAGTAGTAATGAGGCGCGCGTTTACAATGAGCAGTTCTTC.

V is TRBV7-2 and J is TRBJ1-2, with D possibly being TRBD1 (5 bases). CDR3 length: 14 residues. Trimming pared 3 bases from V and 5 bases from J, leaving 13 bases between. Germline values: CDR1 SGHTA, CDR2 FQGNSA. CDR3 nucleotides: TGTGCCAGCAGCTTTTCCGGGACTGATTATGGCTACACCTTC. Amino acid sequence: CASSFSGTDYGYTF.

CDR3: CASSTSDTQYF. CDR3 nucleotide sequence: TGTGCCAGCTCAACCAGTGATACGCAGTATTTT. The genes are TRBV18 and TRBJ2-3; D not certain. The CDR3 totals 11 residues. V shed 5 bases and J shed 6 bases, with 6 bases lying between them. Germline V gene lookup returns CDR1 KGHSH and CDR2 LQKENI.

This clone was recorded a few times. The chain joins TRBV4-2 to TRBJ1-1; 7 nucleotides align to TRBD1. Per germline, CDR1 LGHNA and CDR2 YNFKEQ. This CDR3 has 14 amino acids. V was clipped by 2 bases and J by 0 bases; unmatched bases: 0. The CDR3 spells CASSQTGVNTEAFF. Written as DNA, the CDR3 is TGTGCCAGCAGCCAAACAGGGGTGAACACTGAAGCTTTCTTT.

This clone was seen only a few times. The gene calls are TRBV4-3 and TRBJ2-3; possible D gene TRBD1, 6 bases. Germline values: CDR1 LGHNA, CDR2 YSLEER. With 0 bases removed from V and 5 bases from J, the gap between germline ends came to 18 bases. The CDR3 extends over 17 amino acids. The CDR3 coding sequence is TGCGCCAGCAGCCAAGACCTGAGGTCGGACAGAGGAGATACGCAGTATTTT. Translated, it gives CASSQDLRSDRGDTQYF.

The chain links TRBV7-2 to TRBJ2-2, with 7 positions matching TRBD1. The CDR3 totals 15 residues. Germline V gene sequence: CDR1 SGHTA, CDR2 FQGNSA. J lost 6 bases, V lost 5 bases, and 9 bases had no gene match. CDR3 bases: TGTGCCAGCAGCCCGACAGGGTCATTGGCCGGGGAGCTGTTTTTT. Its translation is CASSPTGSLAGELFF. Full variable domain (outside the CDR3, taken from reference TRBV7-2 and TRBJ2-2): GAGVSQSPSNKVTEKGKDVELRCDPISGHTALYWYRQSLGQGLEFLIYFQGNSAPDKSGLPSDRFSAERTGGSVSTLTIQRTQQEDSAVYLCASSPTGSLAGELFFGEGSRLTVL.

This chain joins TRBV7-9 and TRBJ2-1; 9 bases align to TRBD2. Unmatched junction bases numbered 12, after V lost 0 bases and J lost 6 bases. The CDR3 has 18 residues. Germline CDR1 and CDR2: SEHNR and FQNEAQ (reference sequence). In nucleotides, the CDR3 is TGTGCCAGCAGCTTAGCGCTGTTGGGCCTAGCGGGAACCAATGAGCAGTTCTTC. Translating it yields CASSLALLGLAGTNEQFF. Full variable domain (rest looked up from reference TRBV7-9 and TRBJ2-1): DTGVSQNPRHKITKRGQNVTFRCDPISEHNRLYWYRQTLGQGPEFLTYFQNEAQLEKSRLLSDRFSAERPKGSFSTLEIQRTEQGDSAMYLCASSLALLGLAGTNEQFFGPGTRLTVL.

CDR3 sequence: CSVESGAIYGYTF. CDR3 DNA: TGCAGCGTTGAAAGCGGGGCGATCTATGGCTACACCTTC. The J gene is TRBJ1-2, the V gene TRBV29-1; D may be TRBD1 (5 bases). V was shortened by 2 bases and J by 4 bases, with 11 bases between the two germline ends. The germline CDR1 and CDR2 sequences are SQVTM and ANQGSEA. CDR3 length: 13 residues.